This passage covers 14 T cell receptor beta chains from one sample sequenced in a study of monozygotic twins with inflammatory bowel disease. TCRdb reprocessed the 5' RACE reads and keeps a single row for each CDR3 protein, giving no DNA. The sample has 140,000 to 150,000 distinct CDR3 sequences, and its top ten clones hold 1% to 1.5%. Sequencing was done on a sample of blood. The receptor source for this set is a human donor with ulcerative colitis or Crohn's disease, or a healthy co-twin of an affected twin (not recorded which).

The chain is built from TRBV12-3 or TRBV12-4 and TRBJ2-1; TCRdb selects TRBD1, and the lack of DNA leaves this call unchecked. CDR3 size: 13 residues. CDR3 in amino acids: CASSFGRGDEQFF.

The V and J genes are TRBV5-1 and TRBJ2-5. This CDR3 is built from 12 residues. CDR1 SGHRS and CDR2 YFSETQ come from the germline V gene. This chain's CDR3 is CASSLGLETQYF. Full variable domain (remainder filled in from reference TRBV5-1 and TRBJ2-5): KAGVTQTPRYLIKTRGQQVTLSCSPISGHRSVSWYQQTPGQGLQFLFEYFSETQRNKGNFPGRFSGRQFSNSRSEMNVSTLELGDSALYLCASSLGLETQYFGPGTRLLVL.

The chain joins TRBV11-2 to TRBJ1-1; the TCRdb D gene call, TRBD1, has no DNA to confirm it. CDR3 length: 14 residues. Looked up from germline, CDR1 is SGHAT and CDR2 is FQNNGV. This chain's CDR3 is CASSHPGGNTEAFF.

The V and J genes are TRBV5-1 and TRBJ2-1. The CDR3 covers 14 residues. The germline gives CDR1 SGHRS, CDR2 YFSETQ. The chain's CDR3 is CASSLAVVSNEQFF.

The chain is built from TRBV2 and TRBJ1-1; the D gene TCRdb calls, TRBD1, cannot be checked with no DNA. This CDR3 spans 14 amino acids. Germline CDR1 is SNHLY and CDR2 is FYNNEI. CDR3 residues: CASTSDRGNTEAFF.

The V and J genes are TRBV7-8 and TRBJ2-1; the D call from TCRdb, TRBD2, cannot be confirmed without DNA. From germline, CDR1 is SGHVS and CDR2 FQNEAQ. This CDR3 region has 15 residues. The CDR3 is CASSLLAGHTNEQFF.

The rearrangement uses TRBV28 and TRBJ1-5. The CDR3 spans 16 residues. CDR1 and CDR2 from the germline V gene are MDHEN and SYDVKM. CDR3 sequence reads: CASQSAGGLGNQPQHF.

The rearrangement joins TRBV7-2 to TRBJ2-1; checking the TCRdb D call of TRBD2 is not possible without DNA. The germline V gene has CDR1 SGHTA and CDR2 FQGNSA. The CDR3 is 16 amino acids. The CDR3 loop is CASTAREGLIDREQFF.

The CDR3 sequence: CASSVGGLGYGYTF. The chain employs TRBV9 and TRBJ1-2. The CDR3 runs to 14 residues. Per germline, CDR1 SGDLS and CDR2 YYNGEE.

The CDR3 region is CASSLESGSNYGYTF. V gene TRBV5-5 combines with J gene TRBJ1-2; TCRdb reports TRBD1, a call that lacks DNA to check it against. Germline CDR1 is SGHKS and CDR2 is YYEKEE (reference sequence). There are 15 residues in the CDR3.

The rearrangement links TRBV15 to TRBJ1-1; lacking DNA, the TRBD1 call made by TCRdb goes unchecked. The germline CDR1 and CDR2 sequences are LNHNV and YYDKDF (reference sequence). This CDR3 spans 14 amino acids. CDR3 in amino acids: CATSSPGAGTEAFF.

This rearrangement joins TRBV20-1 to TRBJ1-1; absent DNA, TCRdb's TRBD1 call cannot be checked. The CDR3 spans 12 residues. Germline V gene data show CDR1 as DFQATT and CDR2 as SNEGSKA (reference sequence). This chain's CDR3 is CSARSTGIEAFF.

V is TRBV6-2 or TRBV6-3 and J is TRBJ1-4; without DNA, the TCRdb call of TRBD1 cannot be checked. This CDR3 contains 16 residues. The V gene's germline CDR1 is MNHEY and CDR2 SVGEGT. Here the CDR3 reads CASSPTPGQVGEKLFF.

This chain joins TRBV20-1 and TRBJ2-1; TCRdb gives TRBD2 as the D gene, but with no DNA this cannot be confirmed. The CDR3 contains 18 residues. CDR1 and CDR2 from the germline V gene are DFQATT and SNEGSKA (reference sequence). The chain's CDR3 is CSARDRRLAGVSYNEQFF.